This paragraph covers one T cell receptor beta chain sequence. Its antigen is currently unknown. After isolation, RNA underwent reverse transcription to generate cDNA as the sequencing template. Clones were sequenced by immunoSEQ multiplex PCR, and TCRdb holds only the in-frame ones, with some missing. There are approximately 180,000 clones in the sample; roughly 70% occur only once, and approximately 1.4% lies in the top ten. Noted treatment: oral pan-JAK inhibitor, 5-10 mg twice daily. Those with alopecia areata gave lesional scalp punch biopsies and peripheral blood. This sample stems from a study of CD8+ T cells in alopecia areata. Study results and caveats: With one nonresponder, baseline CD8+ expansion's link to response remains uncertain.

Sequences were derived from CD4+ T cells sorted from blood, sampled around week 47, from a patient treated with tofacitinib. This TCR came from a human donor with alopecia areata.

CDR3 amino acids: CASSVSNVEAFF. CDR3 coding DNA: TGTGCCAGCAGCGTATCGAACGTTGAAGCTTTCTTT. The genes are TRBV7-2 and TRBJ1-1; D not certain. V was pared by 5 bases and J by 7 bases, with 11 bases between. This CDR3 has 12 amino acids. CDR1 is SGHTA and CDR2 is FQGNSA in the germline V gene.